Described below is a single T cell receptor (beta chain) sequence and its context. Its specific antigen is unknown. No much larger clone exists at a distance of one base, and base qualities are not known. The cohort comprised 710 or so healthy bone marrow donors. All cohort members were sampled while nominally healthy, although unrecorded immune exposures were likely present. The donor was CMV seropositive and belonged to the group of 250 to 300 seropositive cohort members. A peripheral blood sample was collected from each donor, and TCR beta sequencing was performed on peripheral blood mononuclear cells. Genomic DNA was extracted from the blood cell samples with the Qiagen DNeasy Blood Extraction Kit. To prepare the library, the immunoSEQ multiplex PCR assay was applied. For the multiplex PCR, a mixture combining 60 forward primers for TCR Vbeta segments and 13 reverse primers for TCR Jbeta segments was used. The CDR3 region of rearranged TCR beta genes was amplified from genomic DNA with a multiplex PCR assay. Amplified TCR beta libraries were sequenced as 87-base-pair reads on the Illumina HiSeq System. Processing in the source paper ran as follows. Across the 640 or so repertoires, a later analysis counted approximately 83 million unique TCR beta chains, roughly 11 million of which were shared by at least two donors. To remove PCR and sequencing errors, raw reads were error-corrected and collapsed into unique sequences using a nearest-neighbor algorithm that merged closely related sequences. To assign V, D and J gene segments, CDR3 sequences were aligned to IMGT reference sequences. For a sequence to be retained, a match of at least six nucleotides to both a V gene segment and a J gene segment was required. Rearrangements were classified as productive when the CDR3 lacked stop codons and remained in frame with V and J, and all other rearrangements were classified as non-productive. Following IMGT convention, CDR3 was defined as the stretch from the second conserved V-encoded cysteine up to the conserved J-encoded phenylalanine. Sequences without an unambiguous match to a single V gene segment were excluded from the earlier analysis of over 500 of the donors. An earlier analysis of 587 of the donors called V segments functional above 56.7% productive rearrangements and segregating when the between-donor standard deviation exceeded 5%. A statistical classification framework was developed to diagnose cytomegalovirus status using the catalog of TCR beta chain sequences. In a later analysis, V and J genes were assigned by comparing TCR nucleotide sequences against IMGT/GENE-DB human TR gene sequences. The TCRdist pipeline was used in a later analysis to assign CDR3 sequences and most-parsimonious VDJ recombination scenarios. In a later analysis, every TCR beta chain was defined by the combination of its CDR3 amino acid sequence and its V-gene family, and reads without a unique V-gene family were dropped. As a way to deal with suspected cross-contamination and a sequencing artifact, a later analysis dropped 500 to 700 nucleotide sequences that were highly shared and had low generation probability. In a later analysis, a clonal expansion index for each public chain was calculated from normalized within-repertoire ranks of inferred template counts. In a later analysis, generation probabilities were computed with a VDJ recombination model fitted to out-of-frame rearrangements, and the resulting probabilities were checked against IGoR. In a later analysis, hypergeometric tests were used to score TCR-TCR, TCR-HLA and TCR-CMV co-occurrence, with a repertoire-size bias correction applied to TCR pairs. To estimate false discovery rates, a later analysis permuted the HLA or CMV assignments 20 times. In a later analysis, co-occurring TCRs were grouped using DBSCAN, and TCRdist sequence similarity was added for clustering within HLA-allele-positive subsets. For co-occurrence clustering, repertoires with fewer than 30,000 or more than 120,000 public chains were excluded, along with a handful of repertoires with anomalous nucleotide sharing. TCRdb carries this immuneACCESS record with in-frame sequences only. Its versions omit some clonotypes, under half of them owing to an unresolved V gene in the studies checked, with the rest unexplained. The DNA gave D and trimming, while V, J and clone size come from that table. The sample table shows about 190,000 clones, and 60% to 80% are seen once. Roughly 2.1% of the sample is in the top ten clones.

The sample comes from a study of cytomegalovirus exposure and HLA in healthy donors (dated by TCRdb to between 2016 and 2019). For the study in its entirety: An earlier analysis of some 600 of the donors reported 276 Gb of sequence data and 95 million to 140 million unique TCR beta sequences obtained from about 200 million T cells. An early release that covered about 640 HLA-typed donors contained around 300 gigabases of sequencing data and 85 million to 100 million unique TCR sequences. The number of typed donors differed by locus: 629-630 for A, B, C, DRB1 and DQB1; 522 for DQA1; 606 for DPA1; and about 470 for DPB1. In a later analysis, previously published TCR beta repertoires from more than 500 donors were re-analyzed and high-resolution HLA genotyping was added so that TCR occurrence patterns could be studied. An earlier analysis of several hundred of the donors applied high-throughput TCR beta sequencing to assess whether each TCR beta V gene segment acted as functional or pseudogenic. To predict cytomegalovirus infection status, the study brought together high-throughput TCR immunosequencing, statistical association of individual TCRs with disease status, and machine learning. Roughly five DR-DQ haplotypes were handled as single units for association and clustering, since linkage in the cohort was strong. Among some 400 genotyped donors of the cohort, an average of roughly 230,000 unique TCR beta nucleotide sequences was sequenced per donor, of which about 18% were non-productive. The study profiled the T cell repertoires of some 610 subjects by immunosequencing and related them to cytomegalovirus serostatus. Among the roughly 400 genotyped donors, about 85% belonged to the genetic ancestry cluster associated with self-reported Caucasian donors. The later analysis used no new phenotypic data to find candidate immune exposures, relying instead on TCR beta sequences and their occurrence across donors. HLA typing included class I and class II loci at four-digit resolution. Donor age, sex, ethnicity and CMV serostatus were compiled together with the repertoire data. In addition to the first cohort of several hundred subjects, a separate validation cohort of some 120 different subjects was used. The study was designed to test whether signatures of past pathogen exposure could be identified by cataloging public T cell receptors. A later genetic analysis took genome-wide SNP genotypes for about 55% of the roughly 700 donors and used that subset as a discovery cohort. All discovery cohort repertoires had been generated using a single sequencing platform. Results and caveats for the whole study, not just this receptor: A total of 164 TCR beta chains were listed by the study as associated with cytomegalovirus. Several of the top co-occurrence clusters appeared to be linked to parvovirus B19, influenza, CMV and Epstein-Barr virus, according to a later analysis. In a later genetic analysis, fewer N-insertions in productive TCRs were reported among donors in an Asian-associated ancestry cluster than the approximately 670-donor mean. In both the original and validation cohorts, the classifier was reported to diagnose cytomegalovirus status with high specificity and sensitivity. At a false discovery rate of 0.05, a later analysis linked under 20,000 TCR beta sequences to specific HLA alleles. Linkage disequilibrium might explain the correlated functional status among segregating V segments, but an unknown experimental factor could not be excluded. Most CMV-associated TCR beta chains appeared to be HLA-restricted in a later analysis, and the HLA associations seemed to be driven largely by CMV exposure. In this cohort, only TCR beta chains were sequenced, and detectable features were limited by the absence of alpha or paired-chain data. Most TCR sequences were seen in very few donors, while some public TCRs were found in many individuals. It was suggested by the authors that the approach could potentially be generalized to other disease states and immunological phenotypes. Because counts were too low, under 20 rarely observed V segments, including chromosome 9 orphons, were left out of the earlier analysis of about 620 of the donors. Strong co-occurrence of HLA alleles, especially DR and DQ, made assigning TCR associations to individual alleles difficult. The presence/absence analyses assumed that sequencing depth was roughly uniform across donors, and that assumption may not be true. A further reported finding was that TCR beta sequences accurately predicted the HLA-A and HLA-B alleles for most subjects in the first cohort. In vitro tests confirmed that three of the cytomegalovirus-associated TCR beta chains recognize cytomegalovirus antigens. The only immune exposure information available for the cohort was CMV serostatus. A cluster of highly shared sequence variants was judged likely to represent a technical artifact of the sequencing pipeline. In an earlier analysis of approximately 590 of the donors, most TCR beta V segments appeared in productive rearrangements about 87% or about 30% of the time, broadly matching IMGT annotations. Because the 87-base-pair reads could not distinguish some IMGT-functional V segments, including TRBV6-2 and TRBV6-3, those segments were excluded. Compared with equally common non-associated chains, HLA-associated TCR beta chains in a later analysis were more clonally expanded and had lower generation probabilities. In a later analysis, the rate of TCR association differed among HLA loci, with DRB1 alleles having the most associated TCRs and HLA-C alleles having the fewest. Because some donors lacked HLA typing at each locus, the association tests relied only on the typed subset. V-gene and J-gene trimming of TCR beta chains was associated with a missense DCLRE1C variant in a later genetic analysis, and the association was replicated in an independent cohort.

V is shortened by 5 bases, J by 7 bases, and the region joining them spans 9 bases. Via the germline V gene (reference sequence), CDR1 is SEHNR and CDR2 FQNEAQ. The CDR3 spans 12 residues, from the cysteine through the phenylalanine. This entry keeps only the CDR3 DNA: 36 bases, framed from base 1. The TCR originated in a woman in her twenties or thirties in good health and CMV-seropositive. Sequenced sample: PBMCs. The chain couples TRBV7-9 to TRBJ1-5; the D gene is unclear. The DNA sequence follows: TGTGCCAGCAGCATCGGAGGACAGCCCCAGCATTTT. This encodes CASSIGGQPQHF. The CDR3, completed at both ends by the reference TRBV7-9 and TRBJ1-5 genes, gives the full variable domain DTGVSQNPRHKITKRGQNVTFRCDPISEHNRLYWYRQTLGQGPEFLTYFQNEAQLEKSRLLSDRFSAERPKGSFSTLEIQRTEQGDSAMYLCASSIGGQPQHFGDGTRLSIL.